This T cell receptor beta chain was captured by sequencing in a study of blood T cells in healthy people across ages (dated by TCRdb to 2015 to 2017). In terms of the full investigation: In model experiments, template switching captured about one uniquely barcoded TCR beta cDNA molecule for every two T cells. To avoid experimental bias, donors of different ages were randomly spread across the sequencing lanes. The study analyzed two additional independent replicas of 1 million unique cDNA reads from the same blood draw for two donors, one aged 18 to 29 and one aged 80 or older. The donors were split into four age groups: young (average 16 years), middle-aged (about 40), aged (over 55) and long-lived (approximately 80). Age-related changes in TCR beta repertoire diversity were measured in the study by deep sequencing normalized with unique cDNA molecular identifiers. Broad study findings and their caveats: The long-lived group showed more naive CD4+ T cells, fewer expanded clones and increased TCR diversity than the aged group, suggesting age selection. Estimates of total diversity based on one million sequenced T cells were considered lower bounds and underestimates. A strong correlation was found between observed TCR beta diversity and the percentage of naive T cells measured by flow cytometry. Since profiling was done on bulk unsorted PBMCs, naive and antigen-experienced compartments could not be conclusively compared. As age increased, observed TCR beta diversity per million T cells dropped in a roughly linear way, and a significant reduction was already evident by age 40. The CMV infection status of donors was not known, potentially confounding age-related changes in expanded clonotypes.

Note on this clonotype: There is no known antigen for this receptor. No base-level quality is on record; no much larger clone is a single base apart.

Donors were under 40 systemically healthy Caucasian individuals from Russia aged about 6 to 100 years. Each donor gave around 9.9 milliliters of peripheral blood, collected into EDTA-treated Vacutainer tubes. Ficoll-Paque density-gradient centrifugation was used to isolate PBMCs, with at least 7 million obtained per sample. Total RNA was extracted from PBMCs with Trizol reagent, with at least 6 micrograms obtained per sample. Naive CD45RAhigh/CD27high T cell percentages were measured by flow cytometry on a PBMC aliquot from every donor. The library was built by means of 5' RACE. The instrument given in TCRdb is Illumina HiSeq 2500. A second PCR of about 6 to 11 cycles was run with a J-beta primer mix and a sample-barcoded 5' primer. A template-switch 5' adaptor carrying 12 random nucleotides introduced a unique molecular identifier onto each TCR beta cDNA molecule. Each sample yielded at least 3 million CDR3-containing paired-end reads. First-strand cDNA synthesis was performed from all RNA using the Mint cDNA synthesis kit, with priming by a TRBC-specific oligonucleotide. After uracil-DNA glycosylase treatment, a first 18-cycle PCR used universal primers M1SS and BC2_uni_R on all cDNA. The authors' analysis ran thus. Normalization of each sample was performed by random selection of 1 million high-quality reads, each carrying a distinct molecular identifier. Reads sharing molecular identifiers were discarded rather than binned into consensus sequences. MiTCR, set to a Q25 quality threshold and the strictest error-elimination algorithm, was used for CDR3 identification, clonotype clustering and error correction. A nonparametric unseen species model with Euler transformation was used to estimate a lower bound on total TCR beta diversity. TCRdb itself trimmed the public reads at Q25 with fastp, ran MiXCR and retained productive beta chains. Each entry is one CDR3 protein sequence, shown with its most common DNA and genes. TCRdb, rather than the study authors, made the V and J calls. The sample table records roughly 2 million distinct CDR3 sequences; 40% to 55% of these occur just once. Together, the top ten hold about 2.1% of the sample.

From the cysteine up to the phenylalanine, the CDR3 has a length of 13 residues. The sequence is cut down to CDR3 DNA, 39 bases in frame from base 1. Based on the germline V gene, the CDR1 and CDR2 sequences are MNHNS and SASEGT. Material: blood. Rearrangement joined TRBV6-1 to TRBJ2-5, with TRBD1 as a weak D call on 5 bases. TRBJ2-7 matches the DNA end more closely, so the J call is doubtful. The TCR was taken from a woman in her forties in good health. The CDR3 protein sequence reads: CASRRQLRYEQYF. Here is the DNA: TGTGCCAGCAGACGACAGCTCCGCTACGAGCAGTACTTC.